The source of this T cell receptor beta chain is a study of cytomegalovirus exposure and HLA in healthy donors. Background on the study: Earlier, almost 120 million unique TCR beta sequences were recovered from some 200 million T cells by an analysis.

Germline CDR1 SGHTA, CDR2 FQGNSA. The CDR3 runs to 14 residues. V shed 7 bases, J shed 7 bases, and the junction held 9 bases outside the gene matches. The study ran its PCR with 60 Vbeta and 13 Jbeta primers. In the authors' methods: Around 11 million shared chains were among approximately 80 million unique TCR beta chains counted in a later analysis. Sequencing used immunoSEQ multiplex PCR; TCRdb keeps in-frame clones, though not all of them. V, J and clone size are taken as reported in that table, and D and trimming were inferred from the DNA itself. This sample carries 200,000 to 250,000 clones, around 80% of them seen once, and the ten largest clones take 0.5% to 0.7%. General study results and limits: The investigators catalogued 150 to 200 TCR beta chains as cytomegalovirus-associated. What a later analysis showed was that several of the most significant clusters appeared linked to common viral pathogens.

Note on this clone: Antigen unknown.

V and J are TRBV7-2 and TRBJ1-4; 7 nucleotides align to TRBD1. The receptor was isolated from a woman in her thirties or forties in good health and CMV-seronegative. The sample was PBMCs. CDR3: CASTLQGSSEKLFF. The CDR3 DNA sequence: TGTGCCAGCACCCTACAGGGGTCGAGTGAAAAACTGTTTTTT.